The present entry profiles one T cell receptor beta chain with its context. Per the authors' pipeline: The assay estimated nucleated cells by amplifying reference gene primers. Profiling relied on immunoSEQ multiplex PCR, and the TCRdb table lists in-frame clones only, not all of them. V and J calls and clone size are copied from that table; D and trimming were computed from the DNA. The sample has over 200,000 clones; approximately 88% are singletons. This entry is derived from a study of blood T cell repertoires in COVID-19. Across the study: The study drew acute and convalescent COVID-19 samples from the United States, Italy and Spain. The cDNA or gDNA used as material had been derived from T cells, B-cell-depleted T cells, or PBMCs.

The ends lost 4 bases at V and 4 bases at J; junction bases unmatched: 7. This CDR3 is built from 15 residues. Germline V CDR1 and CDR2: SGHDN, FVKESK. This clonotype was sampled from a man in his forties with acute or convalescent COVID-19. Sequences were obtained from peripheral blood. V and J are TRBV14 and TRBJ1-1, with TRBD1 matching over 9 bases. The CDR3 nucleotides are TGTGCCAGCAGCCTTATCGGGACAGGGTCCACTGAAGCTTTCTTT. Amino acid sequence: CASSLIGTGSTEAFF.